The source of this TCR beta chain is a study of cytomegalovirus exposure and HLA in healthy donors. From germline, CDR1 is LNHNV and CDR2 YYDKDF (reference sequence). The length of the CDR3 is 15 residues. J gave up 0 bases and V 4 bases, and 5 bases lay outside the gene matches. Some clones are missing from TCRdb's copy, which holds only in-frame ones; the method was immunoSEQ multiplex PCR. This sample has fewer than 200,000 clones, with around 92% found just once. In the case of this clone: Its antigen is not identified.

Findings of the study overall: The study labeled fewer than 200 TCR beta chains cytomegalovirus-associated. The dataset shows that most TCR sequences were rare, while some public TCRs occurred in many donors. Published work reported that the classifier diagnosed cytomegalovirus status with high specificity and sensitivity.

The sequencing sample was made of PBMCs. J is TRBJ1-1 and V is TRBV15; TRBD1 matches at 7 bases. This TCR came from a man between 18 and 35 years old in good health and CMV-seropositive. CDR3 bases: TGTGCCACCAGCACGGAGGGGGCAGTGAACACTGAAGCTTTCTTT. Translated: CATSTEGAVNTEAFF.